The subject of this entry is one T cell receptor (beta chain). As yet, its antigen is unknown. This record belongs to a study of T-cell reconstitution after alpha-beta-depleted transplantation in children. Study results and caveats: Surviving thymic progenitors and recipient T cells were the source of high TCRbeta diversity at day 60 in some patients. T-cell counts and diversity at one year following transplant were attributed mainly to newly produced T cells. Alpha-beta T cells about two months after transplant reportedly derived from several hundred expanded graft clones.

Preparation of the TCRbeta library used unique molecular identifiers. MiXCR, run by TCRdb on the PCR reads, gives a single entry per CDR3 protein. The data show hundreds of thousands of distinct CDR3 sequences, around 10% seen once. With 3 bases clipped from V and 1 base from J, the junction kept 4 bases outside the gene matches. The germline V gene has CDR1 LNHDA and CDR2 SQIVND (reference sequence). The CDR3 contains 15 residues. The chain carries TRBV19 and TRBJ2-5; 8 bases are a match to TRBD2. This TCR came from a male patient aged 2 to 9 who had a stem cell transplant for chronic granulomatous disease, so the T cells may come from the graft donor. The material was peripheral blood, obtained 180 days after TCRalphabeta/CD19-depleted stem cell transplant. The CDR3 coding sequence is TGTGCCAGTAGTATTGAGCGGGGGACCCAAGAGACCCAGTACTTC. It encodes CASSIERGTQETQYF. The full variable domain, its missing parts supplied by reference TRBV19 and TRBJ2-5, is DGGITQSPKYLFRKEGQNVTLSCEQNLNHDAMYWYRQDPGQGLRLIYYSQIVNDFQKGDIAEGYSVSREKKESFPLTVTSAQKNPTAFYLCASSIERGTQETQYFGPGTRLLVL.